This T cell receptor (beta chain) originates from a study of radiation and T cells in renal cell carcinoma. Sample time point: blood 2 weeks post-SBRT. Documented treatment: 15 Gy SBRT to primary tumor, nephrectomy 4 weeks later. The CDR3 is made up of 16 amino acids. CDR1 and CDR2 (germline): SGHTA, FQGNSA. V dropped 1 base and J dropped 4; count of bases not matched to a gene: 5. TCRdb's copy holds only in-frame clones and misses some; the assay was immunoSEQ multiplex PCR. The table has some 130,000 clones, roughly four fifths seen once; the top ten hold under 2.5%. The V and J genes are TRBV7-2 and TRBJ2-3; 10 nucleotides agree with TRBD1. This clonotype was obtained from a woman aged 60 to 75 with renal cell carcinoma. Sequencing was performed on blood, taken from a patient whose treatment included radiotherapy and nephrectomy. CDR3 region: CASSLGGTGVPDTQYF. The CDR3 DNA follows: TGTGCCAGCAGCTTAGGGGGGACAGGGGTTCCAGATACGCAGTATTTT.